This TCR beta chain is from a study of cytomegalovirus exposure and HLA in healthy donors. Researchers ran the PCR with 60 Vbeta and 13 Jbeta primers. Profiled with immunoSEQ multiplex PCR; TCRdb holds only in-frame clones, not every one. The clone table shows around 70,000 clones, with the ten largest holding 0.83%. Per the germline V gene, CDR1 is ENHRY and CDR2 is SYGVKD. Germline trimming cut 4 bases from V and 9 bases from J; bases unmatched to any gene: 20. The CDR3 consists of 19 residues. This clonotype was obtained from a boy aged 10-17 years in good health and CMV-seronegative. Specimen: PBMCs. The chain recombines TRBV10-3 with TRBJ2-1; 11 positions match TRBD2. The CDR3 DNA reads TGTGCCATCAGTGGAGGACAGGGCGGTTTTAGCGGGGGGGCGGGTGAGCAGTTCTTC. Protein: CAISGGQGGFSGGAGEQFF.